The clone carrying this T cell receptor (beta chain) is medium-sized by share. The CDR3 is 16 amino acids. V lost 5 bases, J lost 2 bases, and 9 bases stayed unmatched. CDR1 and CDR2 from the germline V gene are MNHEY and SMNVEV (reference sequence). This entry belongs to a study of CD8+ T cells in alopecia areata. The sample's treatment: oral pan-JAK inhibitor, 5-10 mg twice daily. cDNA serving as the sequencing template came from extracted, reverse transcribed RNA. Profiling relied on immunoSEQ multiplex PCR, and the TCRdb table lists in-frame clones only, not all of them. The sample gives about 110,000 clones, about 59% of which show up once; 10% to 15% is in the top ten.

Source: CD8+ T cells sorted from blood, taken at week 24, from a patient treated with tofacitinib. The V gene is TRBV27, the J gene TRBJ2-7; TRBD1 agrees at 10 bases. The receptor comes from a human donor with alopecia areata. CDR3 residues: CASSGIRTGGTYEQYF. CDR3 nucleotides: TGTGCCAGCAGTGGAATACGGACAGGGGGGACCTACGAGCAGTACTTC.